The T cell receptor (beta chain) described here comes from a study of technical replicates of blood from four donors. CDR1 and CDR2 from the germline V gene are MNHEY and SVGAGI. This CDR3 region has 13 residues. Trimming took off 11 bases at V and 5 bases at J, with 16 bases between the two ends. The repertoire was sequenced with immunoSEQ multiplex PCR; TCRdb's copy has only in-frame clones and lacks some. Here the sample spans roughly 12,000 clones, approximately 94% being singletons. This TCR was sampled from a human donor in good health. This sequence joins TRBV6-5 and TRBJ1-5; no firm D call. The sequencing sample was made of PBMCs. The CDR3 here is CAAGRTGDQPQHF. Here the CDR3 DNA reads TGTGCCGCTGGGAGAACTGGGGATCAGCCCCAGCATTTT.